This T cell receptor beta chain was profiled in a study of T-cell reconstitution after alpha-beta-depleted transplantation in children. Using unique molecular identifiers, the investigators prepared the TCRbeta library. TCRdb reprocessed the PCR reads via MiXCR and lists one record per CDR3 protein. The profile shows 55,000 to 90,000 distinct CDR3 sequences, roughly 4.9% of them singletons. This CDR3 is built from 15 residues. V was pared by 0 bases and J by 0 bases, with 5 bases between. Whole-study findings and limits: It was newly produced T cells that mostly accounted for T-cell counts and diversity one year after transplant. Several hundred expanded graft clones reportedly were the source of alpha-beta T cells about two months after transplant. Some patients showed high day-60 TCRbeta diversity, which derived from surviving recipient T cells and thymic progenitors.

At least ten counts were recorded for this clonotype. Its antigen is unidentified. The specimen comprised PBMCs, mostly from graft donor cells, sampled 180 days after TCRalphabeta/CD19-depleted stem cell transplant. This clonotype was sampled from a boy under two years old who had a stem cell transplant for acute myeloid leukemia, so the T cells may come from the graft donor. This chain links TRBV12-3 or TRBV12-4 with TRBJ2-2; D unclear. This chain's CDR3 is CASSLAVSNTGELFF. CDR3 bases: TGTGCCAGCAGTTTAGCGGTATCGAACACCGGGGAGCTGTTTTTT.